The clone carrying this TCR beta chain was observed a few times. Its antigen is as yet unknown. Germline values: CDR1 GTSNPN, CDR2 SVGIG (reference sequence). The CDR3 sequence is 13 residues long. Deletions cut 3 bases from V and 7 bases from J, with 15 bases between. This entry belongs to a study of T cell responses to AZD1222 COVID-19 vaccine. Method: immunoSEQ multiplex PCR; TCRdb's copy keeps in-frame clones and lacks some. The data show 120,000 or so clones, 87% seen once. The study's findings and limits: Unmutated variant regions are reportedly targeted by nearly half of spike-specific TCRs. Elevations in Spike-specific TCR breadth and depth followed administration of two AZD1222 doses. Baseline testing showed seropositivity in only a handful of AZD1222 recipients. Donor demographics were predominantly white British with a female majority; clonal diversity may be underestimated.

This receptor was obtained from an adult in good health. The V call is TRBV30, the J call TRBJ1-2; D is unclear. This specimen was peripheral blood, taken on day 0 of AZD1222 vaccination. CDR3 region: CAWSGSSGPGYTF. The CDR3 DNA is TGTGCCTGGAGCGGATCTTCAGGCCCTGGCTACACCTTC.